One sample yielded the 14 T cell receptor beta chains listed below, sequenced in a study of CD8+ T cells in alopecia areata. Extracted from the samples, RNA was reverse transcribed into cDNA to serve as the sequencing template. Sequencing was performed with immunoSEQ multiplex PCR; in TCRdb, only in-frame clones are kept and a portion is missing. This table holds about 200,000 clones, 50% to 70% found once. The material was CD4+ T cells sorted from blood, obtained at week 0. Receptors were obtained from a human donor with alopecia areata.

The chain employs TRBV4-1 and TRBJ2-1, with D perhaps assigned TRBD1 or TRBD2 (5 bases each). V lost 3 bases to trimming and J lost 4 bases, with 10 bases between them. CDR3 length: 14 amino acids. Germline V gene lookup returns CDR1 MGHRA and CDR2 YSYEKL. The CDR3 is CASSHLGTYNEQFF. CDR3 nucleotides: TGCGCCAGCAGCCATCTAGGGACGTACAATGAGCAGTTCTTC.

The rearrangement uses TRBV4-1 and TRBJ2-7; D may correspond to TRBD1 or TRBD2 (5 bases each). V lost 0 bases and J 4 bases, leaving 16 bases between the germline ends. The CDR3 runs to 16 residues. Germline V gene sequence: CDR1 MGHRA, CDR2 YSYEKL. The CDR3 is CASSQDIAGTPYEQYF. CDR3 sequence (DNA): TGCGCCAGCAGCCAAGATATAGCCGGGACCCCTTACGAGCAGTACTTC.

Only one count was recorded for this clone. The chain joins TRBV9 to TRBJ2-3, with 14 bases fitting TRBD2. The V and J ends lost 4 bases and 2 bases, in that order; junction bases with no gene match: 3. CDR1 SGDLS and CDR2 YYNGEE come from the germline V gene. The CDR3 is made up of 16 amino acids. CDR3: CASSPGLAGATDTQYF. The CDR3 DNA reads as TGTGCCAGCAGCCCGGGACTAGCGGGGGCCACAGATACGCAGTATTTT.

The rearrangement links TRBV14 to TRBJ2-1; D gene ambiguous. Per the germline V gene, CDR1 is SGHDN and CDR2 is FVKESK. The CDR3 runs to 18 residues. Trimming shortened V by 3 bases and J by 0 bases, and 18 bases separated the two germline ends. The CDR3 is CASSHLATEFPSYNEQFF. Here the CDR3 DNA reads TGTGCCAGCAGCCACCTGGCCACAGAATTCCCCTCCTACAATGAGCAGTTCTTC.

This sequence joins TRBV5-1 and TRBJ2-7; D remains unclear. Germline CDR1 SGHRS, CDR2 YFSETQ. The CDR3 has 13 residues. V was pared by 0 bases and J by 3 bases, with 7 bases between. In DNA, the CDR3 is TGCGCCAGCAGCTTGGACATGATCTACGAGCAGTACTTC. This gives the protein CASSLDMIYEQYF. The full variable domain, with the rest looked up from reference TRBV5-1 and TRBJ2-7, is KAGVTQTPRYLIKTRGQQVTLSCSPISGHRSVSWYQQTPGQGLQFLFEYFSETQRNKGNFPGRFSGRQFSNSRSEMNVSTLELGDSALYLCASSLDMIYEQYFGPGTRLTVT.

In this sample, this clone turned up a few times. The chain employs TRBV4-1 and TRBJ1-3; 12 bases agree with TRBD1. Germline CDR1 and CDR2: MGHRA and YSYEKL. The CDR3 is made up of 20 amino acids. V gave up 4 bases and J gave up 0 bases; unmatched junction bases: 13. The CDR3 DNA is TGCGCCAGCAGCCGAGCCGGGACAGGGGGCCTCAGGAGCTCTGGAAACACCATATATTTT. It translates to CASSRAGTGGLRSSGNTIYF.

This clone was observed a few times. In DNA form, the CDR3 reads TGTGCCAGCAGCTTAGTGGTAGGACGGGACAATGAGCAGTTCTTC. Translation gives CASSLVVGRDNEQFF. The chain couples TRBV7-9 to TRBJ2-1; D is unclear. Between the trimmed V and J ends, which lost 1 base and 5 bases, there was a span of 12 bases. This CDR3 has 15 residues. Germline CDR1 SEHNR, CDR2 FQNEAQ (reference sequence).

V and J are TRBV13 and TRBJ2-2, with 10 nucleotides matching TRBD2. The CDR3 contains 19 residues. V was clipped by 7 bases and J by 2 bases; unmatched bases: 16. Germline CDR1 PRHDT, CDR2 FYEKMQ (reference sequence). CDR3 in amino acids: CASKWGGLAAPLNTGELFF. The CDR3 DNA is TGTGCCAGCAAATGGGGTGGACTAGCGGCTCCTTTAAACACCGGGGAGCTGTTTTTT.

V and J are TRBV29-1 and TRBJ2-7; 9 nucleotides line up with TRBD2. From germline, CDR1 is SQVTM and CDR2 ANQGSEA. Unmatched junction bases numbered 15, after V lost 6 bases and J lost 0 bases. This CDR3 has 17 amino acids. The CDR3 region has the DNA TGCAGCGTCCTCGACAGAGGACTAGCGCTATTCTCCTACGAGCAGTACTTC. Its protein product is CSVLDRGLALFSYEQYF.

Points on this clone: A read error may explain this, as a much larger clone is one base away. The gene calls are TRBV11-2 and TRBJ1-3; D gene uncertain. CDR1 and CDR2 (germline): SGHAT, FQNNGV. With 4 bases removed from V and 4 bases from J, the gap between germline ends came to 5 bases. The length of the CDR3 is 12 residues. CDR3 nucleotides: TGTGCCAGCAGCTCACAGGGAAACACCATATATTTT. Translation gives CASSSQGNTIYF.

A word on this clone: Within the sample, other DNA sequences also encode this same CDR3. The chain has TRBV30 and TRBJ2-2, with unresolved D. Germline V gene data show CDR1 as GTSNPN and CDR2 as SVGIG (reference sequence). V was shortened by 0 bases and J by 7 bases, with 3 bases between the two germline ends. This CDR3 spans 11 amino acids. In DNA, the CDR3 is TGTGCCTGGAGTGTGAACGGGGAGCTGTTTTTT. It codes for CAWSVNGELFF.

The rearrangement uses TRBV5-6 and TRBJ1-2; D may be TRBD1 (5 bases). From germline, CDR1 is SGHDT and CDR2 YYEEEE. This CDR3 region has 13 residues. V shed 4 bases and J shed 3 bases, with 10 bases lying between them. CDR3 nucleotides: TGTGCCAGCAGCCTGAGACAGCACTATGGCTACACCTTC. This sequence encodes CASSLRQHYGYTF.

CDR3 bases: TGTGCCAGCCAGGGGGCGGCTAATGAAAAACTGTTTTTT. Protein: CASQGAANEKLFF. The genes are TRBV25-1 and TRBJ1-4, with 8 bases identical to TRBD1. The CDR3 is made up of 13 amino acids. V was clipped by 8 bases and J by 3 bases; unmatched bases: 2. Per the germline V gene, CDR1 is MGHDK and CDR2 is SYGVNS.

CDR3 protein: CASSLHRESNYGYTF. The CDR3 DNA sequence: TGCGCCAGCAGCCTGCACAGGGAATCTAACTATGGCTACACCTTC. V usage is TRBV5-1 and J usage is TRBJ1-2; D may be TRBD1 (6 bases). The CDR3 runs 15 residues. Germline V gene sequence: CDR1 SGHRS, CDR2 YFSETQ. Trimming removed 4 bases at V and 0 bases at J, with 13 bases between.